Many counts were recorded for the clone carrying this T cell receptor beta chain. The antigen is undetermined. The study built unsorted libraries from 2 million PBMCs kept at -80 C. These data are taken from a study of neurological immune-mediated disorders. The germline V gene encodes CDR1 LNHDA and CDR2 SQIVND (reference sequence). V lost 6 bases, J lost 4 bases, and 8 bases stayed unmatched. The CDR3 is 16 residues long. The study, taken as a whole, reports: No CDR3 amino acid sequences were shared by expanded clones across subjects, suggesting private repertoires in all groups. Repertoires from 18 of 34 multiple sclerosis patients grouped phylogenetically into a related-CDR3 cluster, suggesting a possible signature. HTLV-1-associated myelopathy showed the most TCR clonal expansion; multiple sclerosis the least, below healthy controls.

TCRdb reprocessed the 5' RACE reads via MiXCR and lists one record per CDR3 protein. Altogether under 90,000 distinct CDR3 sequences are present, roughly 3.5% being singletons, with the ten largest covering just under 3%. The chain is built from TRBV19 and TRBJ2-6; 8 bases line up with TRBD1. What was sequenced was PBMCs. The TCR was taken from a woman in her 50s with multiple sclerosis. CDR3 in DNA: TGTGCCAGTAGCAGATCAGGGGGCTCGGGGGCCAACGTCCTGACTTTC. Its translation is CASSRSGGSGANVLTF.